This TCR beta chain was sequenced in a study of blood T cell repertoires in COVID-19. Study-level background: Material from acute and convalescent COVID-19 was sourced from the United States, Italy and Spain. In each case, the material was cDNA or gDNA derived from T cells, B-cell-depleted T cells, or PBMCs.

Original handling: By means of reference gene primer amplification, nucleated cell counts were estimated. Some clones are missing from TCRdb's copy, which holds only in-frame ones; the method was immunoSEQ multiplex PCR. The D gene and trimming were derived from the DNA, and the V and J assignments and clone size from that table. The sample contains hundreds of thousands of clones, around 89% of which appear only once. Residents of about two dozen US areas, aged about 18 to 89 years, made up the participants. The CDR3 is 16 amino acids. CDR1 and CDR2 from the germline V gene are SGHNT and YYREEE (reference sequence). Trimming stripped 1 base from V and 0 bases from J, with 11 bases between.

Input material: PBMCs or T cells enriched from blood (not recorded which). The receptor was isolated from a woman aged 18-29 years with acute COVID-19. The rearrangement uses TRBV5-4 and TRBJ2-1; the D is unclear. The CDR3 bases are TGTGCCAGCAGCTTGTACGGAGTTGGCTCCTACAATGAGCAGTTCTTC. Encoded protein: CASSLYGVGSYNEQFF.